The 24 T cell receptor beta chains listed next were all sequenced from one sample in a study of T cell repertoires in cytomegalovirus infection. TCRdb re-called the reads through MiXCR, storing one row per CDR3 protein. The sample holds more than 500,000 distinct CDR3 sequences; 15% to 20% are singletons and the top ten take more than 20%. The sequenced material came from CD8+ T cells from PBMCs. Receptor source: a human donor in good health (CMV status not recorded). Some clones in this sample may be carry-over from other donors' samples.

This clonotype came up a few times. This chain uses TRBV24-1 with TRBJ2-3, with 8 bases identical to TRBD1. The ends lost 4 bases at V and 5 bases at J; junction bases unmatched: 7. Per germline, CDR1 KGHDR and CDR2 SFDVKD. This CDR3 is 15 amino acids long. This CDR3 is CATSDWDRPLDTQYF. CDR3 DNA: TGTGCCACCAGTGACTGGGACAGGCCGTTAGATACGCAGTATTTT.

On this clonotype itself: One end of the junction is discordant with germline, which a read error may explain. The V and J genes are TRBV6-5 and TRBJ1-2, with a tentative D call TRBD1 (6 bases). This CDR3 has 15 amino acids. Germline V lookup: CDR1 MNHEY, CDR2 SVGAGI. The CDR3 region is CTSSYSSGDFNGYTF. The DNA for the CDR3 is TGTACCAGCAGTTACTCGTCAGGGGATTTTAATGGCTACACCTTC.

Remarks on this clonotype: This may be a read error, as it is one base from a much larger clone. It is likely a read error, because the conserved phenylalanine at the end of the CDR3 is missing. The genes are TRBV6-6 and TRBJ2-5; 7 nucleotides match TRBD2. The CDR3 covers 18 residues. CDR1 is MNHNY and CDR2 is SVGAGI in the germline V gene (reference sequence). The trim removed 2 bases at V and 3 bases at J, leaving 15 bases unmatched. CDR3 in amino acids: CASSYAPIERGRKETQYL. The CDR3 coding sequence is TGTGCCAGCAGTTACGCCCCTATTGAGCGGGGTCGGAAAGAGACCCAGTACTTA.

This clonotype was observed a few times. V and J are TRBV7-4 and TRBJ1-1; a possible D gene is TRBD1 (5 bases). CDR3 size: 13 residues. V dropped 5 bases and J dropped 5 bases, with 12 bases sitting between them. Looked up from germline, CDR1 is SGHVT and CDR2 is SQSDAQ. DNA for the CDR3: TGTGCCAGCAGCCGGGGGAGGGAGACTGAAGCTTTCTTT. This translates into CASSRGRETEAFF.

Notes on this clonotype: An end of the junction differs from the germline gene, which may be a read error. V is TRBV7-6 and J is TRBJ2-1; D gene unclear. The germline V gene has CDR1 SGHVS and CDR2 FNYEAQ. The CDR3 consists of 16 residues. The CDR3 spells CASSSHPRSSDNEQIF. CDR3 in DNA: TGTGCCAGCAGCTCGCATCCACGGAGCTCCGACAATGAGCAGATCTTC.

This clonotype turned up a few times. The J gene is TRBJ2-5, the V gene TRBV6-1; 12 bases match TRBD2. The CDR3 has 18 residues. Germline lookup yields CDR1 MNHNS and CDR2 SASEGT. With V trimmed by 7 bases and J by 6 bases, 18 bases remained unmatched. The CDR3 sequence is CASTLNALAGGLGKTQYF. In DNA, the CDR3 is TGTGCCAGCACCCTGAATGCACTAGCGGGGGGATTGGGGAAGACCCAGTACTTC.

This clonotype was seen ten or more times. V usage is TRBV11-2 and J usage is TRBJ2-1, with TRBD1 as a possible D gene (6 bases). Germline V gene lookup returns CDR1 SGHAT and CDR2 FQNNGV. V lost 5 bases to trimming and J lost 5 bases, with 16 bases between them. CDR3 length: 15 amino acids. In DNA, the CDR3 is TGTGCCAGCAGCCACTCCAGGGGAACCCACAATGAGCAGTTCTTC. Protein sequence: CASSHSRGTHNEQFF.

This clonotype was picked up many times. The J gene is TRBJ2-1, the V gene TRBV7-8; D is possibly TRBD2 (7 bases). The V gene lost 6 bases and the J gene lost 0 bases, with 15 bases spanning the gap. The CDR3 totals 16 residues. Germline CDR1 and CDR2: SGHVS and FQNEAQ. For the CDR3, the DNA is TGTGCCAGCAGAGGCGGGGGCCCAACCTCCTACAATGAGCAGTTCTTC. As protein: CASRGGGPTSYNEQFF.

This clonotype was seen ten or more times. The V call is TRBV11-3, the J call TRBJ1-6, with no clear D. The germline V gene encodes CDR1 SGHNT and CDR2 YENEEA. The CDR3 consists of 15 residues. V lost 6 bases and J 6 bases, leaving 15 bases between the germline ends. The CDR3 DNA is TGTGCCAGCAGTGATGGACGGATAGCTAATTCACCCCTCCACTTT. Protein product: CASSDGRIANSPLHF.

Concerning this clonotype: A single base separates this from a much larger clone, so it may be a read error. DNA for the CDR3: TGTGCTAGTGGTTTGCCCGCCCATGAGACCCAGTACTTC. This sequence encodes CASGLPAHETQYF. V and J are TRBV12-5 and TRBJ2-5; D uncertain. The germline V gene encodes CDR1 LGHNT and CDR2 FRNRAP. With 2 bases removed from V and 5 bases from J, the gap between germline ends came to 9 bases. The CDR3 covers 13 residues.

This clonotype appeared many times. This sequence joins TRBV7-9 and TRBJ2-7; TRBD2 agrees at 8 bases. The J segment lost 2 bases and the V segment lost 2 bases, leaving 2 bases of the junction unmatched. The CDR3 consists of 14 residues. CDR1 is SEHNR and CDR2 is FQNEAQ in the germline V gene (reference sequence). In DNA form, the CDR3 reads TGTGCCAGCAGCTTAATCGGGAGGGCCTACGAGCAGTACTTC. This codes for CASSLIGRAYEQYF.

This clonotype was seen ten or more times. The rearrangement uses TRBV7-6 and TRBJ2-1; no clear D. This CDR3 spans 12 amino acids. Trimming left V 5 bases short and J 8 bases short, with 10 bases between. In germline, CDR1 is SGHVS, CDR2 FNYEAQ. The CDR3 nucleotides read TGTGCCAGCAGCCCTGGCCGAGATGAGCAGTTCTTC. This gives the protein CASSPGRDEQFF. Full variable domain (remainder filled in from reference TRBV7-6 and TRBJ2-1): GAGVSQSPRYKVTKRGQDVALRCDPISGHVSLYWYRQALGQGPEFLTYFNYEAQQDKSGLPNDRFSAERPEGSISTLTIQRTEQRDSAMYRCASSPGRDEQFFGPGTRLTVL.

This clonotype was observed many times. The J gene is TRBJ1-2, the V gene TRBV12-5; 7 positions match TRBD1. Germline V gene sequence: CDR1 LGHNT, CDR2 FRNRAP. This CDR3 is 14 amino acids long. The trim removed 6 bases at V and 6 bases at J, leaving 10 bases unmatched. The CDR3 sequence is CASGLDRIIDGYTF. CDR3 nucleotides: TGTGCTAGTGGCCTGGACAGGATCATCGATGGCTACACCTTC. Combining the CDR3 with reference TRBV12-5 and TRBJ1-2 gives the whole variable domain DARVTQTPRHKVTEMGQEVTMRCQPILGHNTVFWYRQTMMQGLELLAYFRNRAPLDDSGMPKDRFSAEMPDATLATLKIQPSEPRDSAVYFCASGLDRIIDGYTFGSGTRLTVV.

The CDR3 is CASSEGTGGFPGNTIYF. The CDR3 DNA is TGTGCCAGCAGCGAAGGGACAGGGGGCTTCCCTGGAAACACCATATATTTT. The chain links TRBV3-1 to TRBJ1-3, with TRBD1 matching over 12 bases. CDR1 is LGHDT and CDR2 is YNNKEL in the germline V gene (reference sequence). The V gene end was trimmed by 5 bases and the J gene end by 2 bases; junction bases not matched to a gene: 7. The CDR3 has 17 residues.

This clonotype has ten or more counts. The chain is built from TRBV5-4 and TRBJ1-2; TRBD1 aligns across 12 bases. This CDR3 has 15 residues. V shed 3 bases, J shed 2 bases, and the junction held 2 bases outside the gene matches. Germline CDR1 reads SGHNT; CDR2 reads YYREEE (reference sequence). The DNA of the CDR3 is TGTGCCAGCAGCTGGGACAGGGGGCTGAACTATGGCTACACCTTC. Translation gives CASSWDRGLNYGYTF. Looking up the rest from reference TRBV5-4 and TRBJ1-2 gives the full variable domain: ETGVTQSPTHLIKTRGQQVTLRCSSQSGHNTVSWYQQALGQGPQFIFQYYREEENGRGNFPPRFSGLQFPNYSSELNVNALELDDSALYLCASSWDRGLNYGYTFGSGTRLTVV.

This clonotype has just a few counts. The CDR3 region has the DNA TGTGCCACTACCCCGGGACAGGGCAACATTCAGTACTTC. Translating gives CATTPGQGNIQYF. The rearrangement uses TRBV28 and TRBJ2-4; 9 positions match TRBD1. This CDR3 is built from 13 residues. The germline CDR1 and CDR2 sequences are MDHEN and SYDVKM. Unmatched junction bases numbered 8, after V lost 10 bases and J lost 7 bases.

This clonotype was detected ten times or more. This sequence joins TRBV4-1 and TRBJ1-2; D uncertain. CDR1 and CDR2 (germline): MGHRA, YSYEKL. This CDR3 is built from 15 residues. Trimming stripped 4 bases from V and 6 bases from J, with 18 bases between. The CDR3 DNA sequence: TGCGCCAGCAGCCCCGAAGAAGCCTTCCCCAATGGCTACACCTTC. This sequence encodes CASSPEEAFPNGYTF.

The chain has TRBV12-5 and TRBJ2-1; 8 bases line up with TRBD2. Germline assignment: CDR1 LGHNT and CDR2 FRNRAP. CDR3 length equals 18 residues. Trimming cost V 1 base and J 15 bases; bases outside gene matches: 23. CDR3: CASGLAPLAGLAGTFRFF. The CDR3 DNA sequence: TGTGCTAGTGGTTTGGCCCCCCTCGCGGGGCTAGCGGGTACTTTCCGGTTCTTC. Looking up the rest from reference TRBV12-5 and TRBJ2-1 gives the full variable domain: DARVTQTPRHKVTEMGQEVTMRCQPILGHNTVFWYRQTMMQGLELLAYFRNRAPLDDSGMPKDRFSAEMPDATLATLKIQPSEPRDSAVYFCASGLAPLAGLAGTFRFFGPGTRLTVL.

This clonotype was found many times. The rearrangement joins TRBV24-1 to TRBJ2-1; 8 nucleotides match TRBD1. J was trimmed by 0 bases and V by 4 bases; bases with no gene match: 4. The CDR3 length is 16 residues. The germline V gene encodes CDR1 KGHDR and CDR2 SFDVKD. The CDR3 region is CATSEGQVSSYNEQFF. The CDR3 bases are TGTGCCACCAGTGAGGGACAGGTGAGCTCCTACAATGAGCAGTTCTTC.

Points on this clonotype: With a much larger clone just one base away, this may be a read error. V and J are TRBV6-6 and TRBJ1-1, with D tentatively TRBD1 (6 bases). CDR1 MNHNY and CDR2 SVGAGI come from the germline V gene (reference sequence). The CDR3 is 17 residues long. The CDR3 loop is CDSSYTVTGPSNTEAFF. The CDR3 DNA reads as TGTGACAGCAGTTACACGGTCACAGGGCCTTCGAACACTGAAGCTTTCTTT.

This clonotype was recorded only once. A much larger clone sits a single nucleotide away, making a read error possible. Likely a read error: the CDR3 ends without its conserved phenylalanine or tryptophan. This chain connects TRBV7-6 to TRBJ2-1; 8 positions agree with TRBD2. Germline trimming cut 5 bases from V and 1 base from J; bases unmatched to any gene: 7. The CDR3 extends over 16 amino acids. The germline gives CDR1 SGHVS, CDR2 FNYEAQ. CDR3 region: CASSVGRGSSYNEQFL. For the CDR3, the DNA is TGTGCCAGCAGCGTCGGGAGGGGGTCTTCCTACAATGAGCAGTTCTTA.

At least ten counts were recorded for this clonotype. The CDR3 nucleotides read TGTGCCAGTAGTTACGGATGGGCCCGCGAGCAGTACTTC. Translation gives CASSYGWAREQYF. This chain uses TRBV19 with TRBJ2-7, with unresolved D. CDR3 length equals 13 residues. CDR1 and CDR2 (germline): LNHDA, SQIVND (reference sequence). The V end was cut by 5 bases, the J end by 6 bases, with 14 bases between.

This clonotype was seen at least ten times. This chain uses TRBV28 with TRBJ2-2; 10 bases fit TRBD2. The CDR3 totals 21 residues. From germline, CDR1 is MDHEN and CDR2 SYDVKM. J was trimmed by 4 bases and V by 7 bases; bases with no gene match: 24. The CDR3 bases are TGTGCCAGCACCTCGGCGGGGCGCAGGGAAATAGCGGGAGGCATCACCGGGGAGCTGTTTTTT. Translating gives CASTSAGRREIAGGITGELFF.

The chain couples TRBV29-1 to TRBJ1-1; D not certain. Trimming removed 6 bases at V and 1 base at J, with 6 bases between. Per the germline V gene, CDR1 is SQVTM and CDR2 is ANQGSEA. The CDR3 spans 11 residues. The CDR3 protein is CSVTQNTEAFF. The CDR3 DNA reads TGCAGCGTGACCCAGAACACTGAAGCTTTCTTT.